Each of the 5 T cell receptor beta chains below was sequenced from the same sample in a study of blood T cell repertoires in COVID-19. Using immunoSEQ multiplex PCR, the repertoire was profiled, and TCRdb retains in-frame clones only, with some absent. This table has 350,000 to 500,000 clones, over 75% appearing once. The sample taken for sequencing was PBMCs or T cells enriched from blood (not recorded which). Source of these receptors: a young woman who had been exposed to COVID-19.

The rearrangement links TRBV5-1 to TRBJ2-1; 8 bases agree with TRBD2. The ends lost 8 bases at V and 3 bases at J; junction bases unmatched: 4. CDR3 length: 13 amino acids. Germline loops: CDR1 SGHRS, CDR2 YFSETQ. The CDR3, as DNA: TGCGCCAGTTCCAGCGGGAGCTACAATGAGCAGTTCTTC. Translating it yields CASSSGSYNEQFF.

This chain links TRBV5-1 with TRBJ2-1, with TRBD2 identical over 7 bases. The germline CDR1 and CDR2 sequences are SGHRS and YFSETQ. The CDR3 is 15 amino acids. Trimming took 1 base from V and 6 from J; bases not matched to a gene: 7. CDR3 sequence: CASSLSLAEVNEQFF. Here the CDR3 DNA reads TGCGCCAGCAGCTTGTCCCTAGCGGAGGTCAATGAGCAGTTCTTC.

The CDR3 bases are TGTGCCAGCAGCTTATCGGGGTTAGCGGGGCCGAACACCGGGGAGCTGTTTTTT. This encodes CASSLSGLAGPNTGELFF. V is TRBV7-9 and J is TRBJ2-2; 8 nucleotides agree with TRBD2. Germline CDR1 and CDR2: SEHNR and FQNEAQ (reference sequence). The V segment lost 2 bases and the J segment 0 bases; nucleotides outside the gene matches: 8. The CDR3 is 18 residues long.

Here the CDR3 DNA reads TGTGCCAGCAGCAAAATTTTTCGATGCCAGGGGACTAATGAAAAACTGTTTTTT. Its protein product is CASSKIFRCQGTNEKLFF. This sequence joins TRBV21-1 and TRBJ1-4; the table names TRBD1, a call not compared with the DNA. TRBV21-1 has pseudogene status. This CDR3 spans 18 amino acids.

This sequence joins TRBV21-1 and TRBJ2-1; no check of the table's D call, TRBD2, against the DNA was made. TRBV21-1 is noted as a pseudogene. There are 17 residues in the CDR3. CDR3 in amino acids: CASSSRLGGSSYNEQFF. In DNA, the CDR3 is TGTGCCAGCAGCTCCCGATTGGGCGGGAGCTCCTACAATGAGCAGTTCTTC.